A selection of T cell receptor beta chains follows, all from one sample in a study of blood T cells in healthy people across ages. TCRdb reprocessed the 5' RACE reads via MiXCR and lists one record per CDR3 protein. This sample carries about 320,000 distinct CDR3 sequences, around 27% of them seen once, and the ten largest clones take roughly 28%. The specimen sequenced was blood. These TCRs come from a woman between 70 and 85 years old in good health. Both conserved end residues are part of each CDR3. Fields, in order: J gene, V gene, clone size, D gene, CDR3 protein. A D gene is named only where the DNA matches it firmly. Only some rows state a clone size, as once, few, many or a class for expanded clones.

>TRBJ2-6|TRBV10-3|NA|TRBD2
CAISNPSGGSSGANVLTF
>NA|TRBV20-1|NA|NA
CSATSISKETQYF
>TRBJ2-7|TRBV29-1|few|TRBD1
CSVEVNRGYEQYF
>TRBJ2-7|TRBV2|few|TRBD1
CASTGTGGYERYF
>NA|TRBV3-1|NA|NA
CASSQALYEQFF
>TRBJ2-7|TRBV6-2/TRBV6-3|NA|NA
CASSTDVHGQYF
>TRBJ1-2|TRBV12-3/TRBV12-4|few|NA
CASSPGEGGNYGYTF
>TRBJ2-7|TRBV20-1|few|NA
CSANVDSYEQYF
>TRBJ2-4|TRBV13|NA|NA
CASSFRGAGLAKNIQYF
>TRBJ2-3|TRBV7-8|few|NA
CASSSRRLPADTQYF
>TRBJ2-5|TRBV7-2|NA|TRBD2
CASSLAAAGETQYF
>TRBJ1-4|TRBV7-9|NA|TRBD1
CASSARTGVNEKLFF
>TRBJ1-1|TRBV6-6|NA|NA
CASRFSLNTEAFF
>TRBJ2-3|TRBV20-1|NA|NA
CSASGGPDTQYF
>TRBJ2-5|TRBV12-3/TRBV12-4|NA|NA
CASSPSRRTTIEEYF
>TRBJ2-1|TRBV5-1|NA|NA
CASSLPKGTDNEQFF
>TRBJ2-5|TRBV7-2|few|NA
CASSFKAETQYF
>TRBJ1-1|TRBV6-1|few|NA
CASSDRAGANTEAFF
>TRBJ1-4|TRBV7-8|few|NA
CASSFAGAYEKLFF
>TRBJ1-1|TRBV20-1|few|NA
CSASSGVNTEAFF
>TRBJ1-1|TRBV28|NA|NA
CASSPRGAGYTEAFF
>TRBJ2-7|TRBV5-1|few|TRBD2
CASSLVEAGGYEQYF
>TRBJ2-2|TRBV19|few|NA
CASNGARGANTGELFF
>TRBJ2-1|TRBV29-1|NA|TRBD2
CSVEDDGLAGLSFF
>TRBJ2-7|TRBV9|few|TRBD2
CASSPRLAGDYEQYF
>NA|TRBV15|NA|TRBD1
CATSRDFRGGIAYNEQFF
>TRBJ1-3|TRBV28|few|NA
CASRLGGDNSGNTIYF
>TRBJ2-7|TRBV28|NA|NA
CASSFQVRQPTYEQYF
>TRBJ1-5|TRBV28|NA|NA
CASSLGPVRSAQHF
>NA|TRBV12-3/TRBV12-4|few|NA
CAGRSLDSAYEQYF
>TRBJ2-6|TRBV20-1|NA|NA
CSARHITGTRTGANVLTF
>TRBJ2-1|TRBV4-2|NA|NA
CASSQEFSKSSYNEQVF
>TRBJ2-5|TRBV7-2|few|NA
CASSLMRSQETRYF